The TCR beta chain described here comes from a study of cytomegalovirus exposure and HLA in healthy donors. Study summary: In a previous analysis, 110 million or so unique TCR beta sequences were found from 150 million to 200 million T cells.

Points on this clone: Its specificity is unknown.

Whole-study results and caveats: In a later analysis, parvovirus B19, influenza, CMV and Epstein-Barr virus appeared linked to several top co-occurrence clusters. Most CMV-associated TCR beta chains were later found to appear HLA-restricted.

Germline V gene lookup returns CDR1 MNHEY and CDR2 SMNVEV (reference sequence). V lost 6 bases and J lost 3, with 14 bases in between. The CDR3 consists of 14 residues. PCR employed 60 Vbeta and 13 Jbeta primers. TCRdb keeps only in-frame clones here, not all; method: immunoSEQ multiplex PCR. This table holds 150,000 to 200,000 clones, just over 75% found once. The sequenced material came from PBMCs. The receptor comes from a man between 18 and 35 years old in good health and CMV-seronegative. The chain recombines TRBV27 with TRBJ1-2; possible D gene TRBD1, 6 bases. CDR3 sequence: CASSPLGGDYGYTF. As DNA, the CDR3 is TGTGCCAGCAGCCCCCTAGGGGGGGACTATGGCTACACCTTC.